The clone carrying this T cell receptor beta chain was seen at least ten times. Ophthalmopathy patients showed a Clinical Activity Score of at least 3, NOSPECS grade of at least 4 and duration under 3 months. The germline V gene encodes CDR1 KGHSH and CDR2 LQKENI. There are 15 residues in the CDR3. Trimming removed 7 bases from V and 4 bases from J; junction bases left unmatched: 6. The investigators amplified TCR beta CDR3 regions from RNA transcripts. First-round RT-PCR targeting the TCR CDR3 was performed with the HTBI primer set. MiXCR was run by TCRdb on the multiplex PCR reads, yielding one entry per CDR3 protein. The sample records some 580,000 distinct CDR3 sequences, about a sixth being singletons. This sample is part of a study of T cells in Graves' hyperthyroidism and ophthalmopathy.

The chain couples TRBV18 to TRBJ2-3; TRBD2 matches 12 bases. Sequenced input: blood. The origin of this receptor is a woman in her thirties or forties with Graves' ophthalmopathy. This CDR3 is CASLRLAGDSDTQYF. The CDR3 coding sequence is TGTGCCAGCTTAAGACTAGCGGGAGACTCAGATACGCAGTATTTT.